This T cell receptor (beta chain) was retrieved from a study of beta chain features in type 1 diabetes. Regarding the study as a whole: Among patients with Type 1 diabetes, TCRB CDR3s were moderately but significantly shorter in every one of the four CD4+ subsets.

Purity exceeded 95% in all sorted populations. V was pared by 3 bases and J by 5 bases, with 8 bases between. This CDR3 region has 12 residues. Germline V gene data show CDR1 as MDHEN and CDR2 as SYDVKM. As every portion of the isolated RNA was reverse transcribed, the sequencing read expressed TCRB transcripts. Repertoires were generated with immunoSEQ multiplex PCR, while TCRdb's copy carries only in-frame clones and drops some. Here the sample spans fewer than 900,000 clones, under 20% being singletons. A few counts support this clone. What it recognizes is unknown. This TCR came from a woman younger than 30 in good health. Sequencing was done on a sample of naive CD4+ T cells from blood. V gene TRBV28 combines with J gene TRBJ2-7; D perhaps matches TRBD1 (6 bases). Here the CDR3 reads CASSLGANEQYF. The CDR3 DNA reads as TGTGCCAGCAGTTTGGGGGCAAACGAGCAGTACTTC. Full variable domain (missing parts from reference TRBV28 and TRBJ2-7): DVKVTQSSRYLVKRTGEKVFLECVQDMDHENMFWYRQDPGLGLRLIYFSYDVKMKEKGDIPEGYSVSREKKERFSLILESASTNQTSMYLCASSLGANEQYFGPGTRLTVT.